Listed below are T cell receptor beta chains from one sample, sequenced in a study of vaccination and CD4 T cells after COVID-19. A single record per CDR3 protein comes from TCRdb applying MiXCR to the PCR reads. The profile shows over 20,000 distinct CDR3 sequences, more than 30% of them singletons. These receptors have no identified antigens. The sample was CD4+ T cells from blood, cultured in vitro, taken before SARS-CoV-2 vaccination. Source of these receptors: a human donor who received a COVID-19 vaccine. The CDR3 runs from the conserved cysteine through the conserved F or W. The D gene is left open where the match is weak. Only some rows state a clone size, as once, few, many or a class for expanded clones.

j_call v_call clone_size cdr3_length d_call cdr3_aa cdr3_nt
TRBJ2-5 TRBV5-1 few 11 NA CASSGEETQYF TGCGCCAGCAGCGGAGAAGAGACCCAGTACTTC
TRBJ2-7 TRBV10-3 NA 14 NA CAIRATGVSYEQYF TGTGCCATCAGGGCGACCGGGGTCTCCTACGAGCAGTACTTC
TRBJ1-5 TRBV15 few 15 TRBD1 CATSPTGGSNQPQHF TGTGCCACCAGCCCGACAGGGGGTAGCAATCAGCCCCAGCATTTT
TRBJ2-7 TRBV10-1 NA 14 NA CASSLQSGSYEQYF TGCGCCAGCAGTCTACAGTCTGGGTCCTACGAGCAGTACTTC
TRBJ1-6 TRBV6-1 few 13 TRBD1 CASRDRGNSPLHF TGTGCCAGCAGAGACAGGGGGAATTCACCCCTCCACTTT
TRBJ2-5 TRBV27 NA 16 TRBD1 CASSLSLAGGQETQYF TGTGCCAGCAGTTTATCCCTCGCAGGGGGTCAAGAGACCCAGTACTTC
TRBJ1-1 TRBV6-5 few 14 NA CASSYSSLNTEAFF TGTGCCAGCAGTTACTCGTCCCTAAATACTGAAGCTTTCTTT
TRBJ2-1 TRBV7-3 NA 13 NA CASSLPSVNEQFF TGTGCCAGCAGCTTACCTAGCGTAAATGAGCAGTTCTTC
TRBJ2-1 TRBV6-5 NA 16 TRBD2 CASSYLLAGGPDEQFF TGTGCCAGCAGTTACCTACTAGCGGGGGGGCCCGATGAGCAGTTCTTC
TRBJ1-3 TRBV6-1 few 16 TRBD1 CASSVRSGGTGNTIYF TGTGCCAGCAGTGTCCGATCAGGGGGAACGGGAAACACCATATATTTT
TRBJ1-4 TRBV24-1 NA 12 NA CATSDPNEKLFF TGTGCCACCAGTGACCCCAACGAAAAACTGTTTTTT
TRBJ1-6 TRBV11-2 NA 18 NA CASSPKIPGSSYNSPLHF TGTGCCAGCAGCCCGAAGATCCCAGGGAGCTCCTATAATTCACCCCTCCACTTT
TRBJ2-7 TRBV7-9 NA 16 NA CASSDTGSPSSYEQYF TGTGCCAGCAGTGACACAGGGAGCCCCAGTTCCTACGAGCAGTACTTC
TRBJ1-5 TRBV6-5 few 13 NA CASSYGSNQPQHF TGTGCCAGCAGTTATGGTAGCAATCAGCCCCAGCATTTT
TRBJ1-5 TRBV15 NA 15 NA CATSRDPGRNQPQHF TGTGCCACCAGCAGAGATCCCGGGCGTAATCAGCCCCAGCATTTT
TRBJ2-7 TRBV6-1 NA 17 TRBD2 CASSAVAGGLRAYEQYF TGTGCCAGCAGTGCGGTAGCGGGGGGGCTACGGGCCTACGAGCAGTACTTC
TRBJ1-5 TRBV6-2/TRBV6-3 NA 17 TRBD1 CASSYLQNAGGYQPQHF TGTGCCAGCAGTTACCTACAAAACGCAGGGGGCTATCAGCCCCAGCATTTT
TRBJ1-2 TRBV5-3 NA 14 NA CTSSPGRANYGYTF TGTACCAGCAGCCCGGGACGGGCAAACTATGGCTACACCTTC
TRBJ1-6 TRBV6-1 NA 15 TRBD1 CASSPDRDLAAPLHF TGTGCCAGCAGTCCTGACAGGGACTTAGCGGCACCCCTCCACTTT
TRBJ2-7 TRBV7-6 NA 14 NA CASSPVSGIHEQYF TGTGCCAGCAGCCCGGTCTCGGGGATCCACGAGCAGTACTTC
TRBJ1-5 TRBV12-3/TRBV12-4 few 14 NA CASSLSRVNQPQHF TGTGCCAGCAGTTTATCCAGGGTCAATCAGCCCCAGCATTTT
TRBJ2-2 TRBV27 few 17 TRBD1 CASSLGNRGYPAGELFF TGTGCCAGCAGTTTGGGGAACAGGGGGTATCCCGCCGGGGAGCTGTTTTTT
TRBJ2-1 TRBV25-1 few 15 NA CASSEYWRGLNEQFF TGTGCCAGCAGTGAATACTGGCGGGGCCTCAATGAGCAGTTCTTC
TRBJ2-3 TRBV12-3/TRBV12-4 NA 15 NA CASSPEIPGTDTQYF TGTGCCAGCAGTCCCGAGATACCAGGCACAGATACGCAGTATTTT
TRBJ1-6 TRBV27 NA 17 NA CASSLSRQSSYNSPLHF TGTGCCAGCAGTCTATCCAGGCAGAGCTCCTATAATTCACCCCTCCACTTT
TRBJ1-5 TRBV20-1 NA 13 NA CSASVGSNQPQHF TGCAGTGCTAGCGTGGGAAGCAATCAGCCCCAGCATTTT
TRBJ1-3 TRBV6-1 NA 16 NA CASALPRLSSGNTIYF TGTGCCAGCGCGTTGCCTCGTCTTAGCTCTGGAAACACCATATATTTT
TRBJ2-3 TRBV19 NA 16 NA CASSIVSDASTDTQYF TGTGCCAGTAGTATAGTTTCGGACGCAAGCACAGATACGCAGTATTTT
TRBJ2-1 TRBV21-1 NA 23 NA CASSKGLSPQRLAGGLWDNEQFF TGTGCCAGCAGCAAAGGACTTTCGCCCCAACGACTAGCGGGAGGCCTGTGGGACAATGAGCAGTTCTTC
TRBJ1-1 TRBV20-1 NA 12 NA CSARRVNTEAFF TGCAGTGCCCGACGGGTGAACACTGAAGCTTTCTTT
TRBJ1-1 TRBV20-1 few 15 NA CSAAPFRGANTEAFF TGCAGTGCCGCACCCTTTCGAGGGGCGAACACTGAAGCTTTCTTT
TRBJ1-2 TRBV20-1 NA 14 NA CSATEWGAEYGYTF TGCAGTGCCACCGAGTGGGGGGCGGAATATGGCTACACCTTC
TRBJ2-5 TRBV2 few 13 NA CASLPLAEETQYF TGTGCCAGCTTACCGCTGGCTGAGGAGACCCAGTACTTC
TRBJ1-2 TRBV30 NA 14 NA CAWGDGRVGYGYTF TGTGCCTGGGGAGACGGGAGGGTAGGCTATGGCTACACCTTC
TRBJ1-1 TRBV20-1 NA 13 NA CSARVQPYTEAFF TGCAGTGCTAGAGTTCAGCCCTACACTGAAGCTTTCTTT
TRBJ2-3 TRBV14 NA 16 NA CASSPRAQGTADTQYF TGTGCCAGCAGCCCCCGTGCCCAGGGGACCGCAGATACGCAGTATTTT
TRBJ1-2 TRBV5-1 few 14 NA CASSPGDLNYGYTF TGCGCCAGCAGTCCAGGGGACCTCAACTATGGCTACACCTTC
TRBJ1-1 TRBV19 NA 16 NA CASSPHATGGWTEAFF TGTGCCAGTAGCCCCCACGCTACGGGGGGGTGGACTGAAGCTTTCTTT
TRBJ1-2 TRBV20-1 NA 14 TRBD1 CSAKTGGKDYGYTF TGCAGTGCTAAAACAGGGGGCAAGGACTATGGCTACACCTTC
TRBJ1-6 TRBV5-5 NA 15 NA CASSLDVRGASPLHF TGTGCCAGCAGCTTGGATGTCCGGGGGGCTTCACCCCTCCACTTT
TRBJ2-1 TRBV24-1 NA 14 NA CATSDGRGYNEQFF TGTGCCACCAGTGATGGCAGGGGTTACAATGAGCAGTTCTTC
TRBJ1-1 TRBV5-1 NA 13 NA CASSSDSNTEAFF TGCGCCAGCAGCTCAGACAGTAACACTGAAGCTTTCTTT
TRBJ1-4 TRBV7-9 few 13 NA CASSSRTNEELFF TGTGCCAGCAGCTCGAGGACTAATGAAGAACTGTTTTTT
TRBJ1-2 TRBV2 NA 15 NA CASSDRTAGNYGYTF TGTGCCAGCAGTGATCGGACAGCCGGTAACTATGGCTACACCTTC
TRBJ1-1 TRBV27 NA 13 NA CASSLVVNTEAFF TGTGCCAGCAGTTTGGTCGTGAACACTGAAGCTTTCTTT
TRBJ2-3 TRBV7-8 NA 14 NA CASSLAQSTDTQYF TGTGCCAGCAGCTTAGCTCAGTCCACAGATACGCAGTATTTT
TRBJ1-5 TRBV5-1 NA 13 NA CASSWDWEQPQHF TGCGCCAGCAGCTGGGACTGGGAACAGCCCCAGCATTTT
TRBJ2-1 TRBV7-2 few 13 NA CASSRPGGSEQFF TGTGCCAGCAGCCGACCTGGGGGCAGTGAGCAGTTCTTC
TRBJ2-7 TRBV11-3 few 18 NA CASSLEGRYVGESYEQYF TGTGCCAGCAGCTTAGAAGGGAGGTACGTGGGGGAGTCCTACGAGCAGTACTTC
TRBJ1-5 TRBV19 few 14 NA CASSIGRHNQPQHF TGTGCCAGTAGTATAGGCAGGCACAATCAGCCCCAGCATTTT
TRBJ2-7 TRBV7-2 once 15 NA CASSPEGIASYEQYF TGTGCCAGCAGCCCCGAGGGCATAGCCTCCTACGAGCAGTACTTC
TRBJ2-6 TRBV7-7 NA 17 NA CASSLVARVSGANVLTF TGTGCCAGCAGCTTAGTGGCCAGGGTATCGGGGGCCAACGTCCTGACTTTC
TRBJ1-1 TRBV7-3 NA 13 NA CASSRTRGLAAFF TGTGCCAGCAGCCGGACGAGGGGATTAGCAGCTTTCTTT
TRBJ2-1 TRBV5-5 NA 11 NA CASSSRNEQFF TGTGCCAGCAGCTCGCGGAATGAGCAGTTCTTC
TRBJ1-2 TRBV10-3 NA 13 NA CAISELGGYGYTF TGTGCCATCAGTGAGTTGGGGGGCTATGGCTACACCTTC